This T cell receptor (beta chain) was sequenced during a study of cytomegalovirus exposure and HLA in healthy donors. Regarding this clone: What it recognizes is unknown.

A 120-subject validation cohort, separate from the approximately 610-subject first cohort, supplied the donors. Sequenced by immunoSEQ multiplex PCR; TCRdb stores in-frame clones only, minus some. The sample includes 140,000 or so clones, just under 90% of them seen just once. After removal of 6 bases from V and 7 bases from J, the junction contained 7 bases not matched to a gene. Germline assignment: CDR1 WSHSY and CDR2 SAAADI. CDR3 size: 14 residues. Broader study findings: Generally TCR sequences proved uncommon, though certain public TCRs appeared in numerous donors. Through in vitro validation, three CMV-associated chains were shown to be specific for CMV antigens. The listing of roughly 160 TCR beta chains classed them as cytomegalovirus-associated.

The sequencing sample was made of PBMCs. The origin of this receptor is a woman in her 30s in good health and CMV-seropositive. The chain couples TRBV10-2 to TRBJ2-2; 8 bases fit TRBD2. CDR3 DNA: TGCGCCAGCAGACCTGGACTAGCCCACGGGGAGCTGTTTTTT. This translates into CASRPGLAHGELFF.